The 17 T cell receptor beta chains below were found in one sample sequenced in a study of T cells in Graves' hyperthyroidism and ophthalmopathy. RNA transcripts were the template for amplifying TCR beta CDR3 regions. The study used the HTBI primer set for a first-round RT-PCR of the TCR CDR3. TCRdb reprocessed the multiplex PCR reads via MiXCR and lists one record per CDR3 protein. The table records 150,000 to 200,000 distinct CDR3 sequences, approximately 17% of them present only once. Sequences were obtained from blood. All receptors come from a woman aged 45-65 years with Graves' hyperthyroidism.

This clonotype was observed many times. The chain employs TRBV16 and TRBJ1-4; D is uncertain. Between the trimmed V and J ends, which lost 4 bases and 0 bases, there was a span of 9 bases. CDR3 length: 15 amino acids. Germline CDR1 KGHSY, CDR2 FQNENV. CDR3 in DNA: TGTGCCAGCAGCCCTTCTCTCGCAACTAATGAAAAACTGTTTTTT. The encoded protein is CASSPSLATNEKLFF.

The V and J genes are TRBV4-1 and TRBJ1-5, with 8 nucleotides matching TRBD1. V lost 2 bases to trimming and J lost 3 bases; unmatched junction nucleotides: 9. Looked up from germline, CDR1 is MGHRA and CDR2 is YSYEKL. CDR3 size: 17 residues. For the CDR3, the DNA is TGCGCCAGCAGCCAAAATGCTGGACAGGGCTACAATCAGCCCCAGCATTTT. As protein: CASSQNAGQGYNQPQHF.

This rearrangement joins TRBV18 to TRBJ2-7, with 10 bases fitting TRBD1. Germline V gives CDR1 KGHSH, CDR2 LQKENI. The J segment lost 2 bases and the V segment lost 4 bases, leaving 2 bases of the junction unmatched. The CDR3 loop spans 14 amino acids. CDR3: CASSRGQGAYEQYF. The DNA of the CDR3 is TGTGCCAGCTCACGAGGACAGGGGGCCTACGAGCAGTACTTC.

The chain employs TRBV29-1 and TRBJ2-5, with D unclear. There are 14 residues in the CDR3. CDR1 SQVTM and CDR2 ANQGSEA come from the germline V gene. Trimming shortened V by 2 bases and J by 7 bases, and 17 bases separated the two germline ends. DNA for the CDR3: TGCAGCGTTGAAACGGCTGGGAATGCTCGGACCCAGTACTTC. Its protein is CSVETAGNARTQYF.

This clonotype has a count of ten or more. The chain carries TRBV7-2 and TRBJ2-5; D is possibly TRBD1 (6 bases). Germline loops: CDR1 SGHTA, CDR2 FQGNSA. Trimming took off 2 bases at V and 5 bases at J, with 18 bases between the two ends. The CDR3 runs to 16 residues. The DNA for the CDR3 is TGTGCCAGCAGCTTACGGACAGTGGGGGTTCGTGAGACCCAGTACTTC. Its protein product is CASSLRTVGVRETQYF.

The chain joins TRBV20-1 to TRBJ2-1; 7 nucleotides agree with TRBD2. Germline V gives CDR1 DFQATT, CDR2 SNEGSKA (reference sequence). The CDR3 sequence is 17 residues long. Trimming cost V 4 bases and J 0 bases; bases outside gene matches: 12. The CDR3, as DNA: TGCAGTGCTAACTTAGGAGCGGGGTATTCCTCCTACAATGAGCAGTTCTTC. Translated: CSANLGAGYSSYNEQFF.

The V gene is TRBV3-1, the J gene TRBJ1-6; 9 nucleotides agree with TRBD1. CDR1 LGHDT and CDR2 YNNKEL come from the germline V gene (reference sequence). Trimming removed 7 bases from V and 5 bases from J; junction bases left unmatched: 9. The CDR3 runs to 16 residues. The CDR3, as DNA: TGTGCCAGCAAGGACAGGGGAGGTTTTGATAATTCACCCCTCCACTTT. Encoded protein: CASKDRGGFDNSPLHF.

At least ten counts were recorded for this clonotype. The chain has TRBV2 and TRBJ2-7, with D tentatively TRBD2 (6 bases). Deletions cut 1 base from V and 2 bases from J, with 12 bases between. The germline V gene has CDR1 SNHLY and CDR2 FYNNEI. The CDR3 extends over 15 amino acids. The CDR3: CASSEGGTPAYEQYF. The DNA of the CDR3 is TGTGCCAGCAGTGAAGGGGGGACTCCTGCCTACGAGCAGTACTTC.

This clonotype was seen many times. The chain employs TRBV7-2 and TRBJ2-4; D not resolved. This CDR3 has 13 residues. V was pared by 3 bases and J by 8 bases, with 11 bases between. The germline gives CDR1 SGHTA, CDR2 FQGNSA. The CDR3 DNA follows: TGTGCCAGCAGCTTGGAGATTGTGGACATTCAGTACTTC. Translated: CASSLEIVDIQYF.

This clonotype was seen at least ten times. The genes are TRBV2 and TRBJ2-7; 10 bases align to TRBD1. Germline V lookup: CDR1 SNHLY, CDR2 FYNNEI. The CDR3 consists of 14 residues. Trimming took 7 bases from V and 4 from J; bases not matched to a gene: 7. The CDR3 loop reads CASIPPGQGYEQYF. The CDR3 coding sequence is TGTGCCAGCATTCCACCGGGACAGGGGTACGAGCAGTACTTC.

This clonotype has ten or more counts. The V gene is TRBV28, the J gene TRBJ1-1; no reliable D call. This CDR3 is 14 amino acids long. V was shortened by 1 base and J by 0 bases, with 6 bases between the two germline ends. Germline V gene lookup returns CDR1 MDHEN and CDR2 SYDVKM. The CDR3 protein is CASSLSVLNTEAFF. Written as DNA, the CDR3 is TGTGCCAGCAGTTTATCCGTCTTGAACACTGAAGCTTTCTTT.

This clonotype was observed many times. This chain's CDR3 is CASVRDRGYGYTF. CDR3 in DNA: TGTGCCAGTGTTCGGGACAGGGGTTATGGCTACACCTTC. The J gene is TRBJ1-2, the V gene TRBV19, with TRBD1 matching over 10 bases. J gave up 5 bases and V 8 bases, and 5 bases lay outside the gene matches. Germline assignment: CDR1 LNHDA and CDR2 SQIVND (reference sequence). The length of the CDR3 is 13 residues.

This clonotype was detected ten times or more. This rearrangement joins TRBV2 to TRBJ1-2, with 7 bases fitting TRBD1. V lost 7 bases to trimming and J lost 6 bases; unmatched junction nucleotides: 8. The CDR3 contains 13 residues. Germline V gene sequence: CDR1 SNHLY, CDR2 FYNNEI. CDR3 nucleotides: TGTGCCAGCATCAGGCAGGGGGGGGATGGCTACACCTTC. Translation gives CASIRQGGDGYTF.

This clonotype was recorded at least ten times. This chain connects TRBV27 to TRBJ1-2; a weak D match, TRBD1 (5 bases). Germline CDR1 reads MNHEY; CDR2 reads SMNVEV (reference sequence). The CDR3 length is 16 residues. V lost 5 bases, J lost 5 bases, and 21 bases lay in between. The CDR3 sequence: CASSTVRQKGWYGYTF. The CDR3 DNA sequence: TGTGCCAGCAGTACAGTCCGACAGAAGGGGTGGTATGGCTACACCTTC.

For this clonotype: This clone may be a read error of a much larger clone one base away. The chain's CDR3 is CAISLAVGGGWNEQFF. For the CDR3, the DNA is TGTGCCATCAGCTTAGCGGTCGGCGGGGGTTGGAATGAGCAGTTCTTC. The rearrangement links TRBV7-6 to TRBJ2-1; the match to TRBD2 covers 7 bases. CDR3 length: 16 amino acids. From germline, CDR1 is SGHVS and CDR2 FNYEAQ.

This clonotype was seen a few times. V gene TRBV29-1 combines with J gene TRBJ1-2; D remains unclear. The CDR3 loop spans 11 amino acids. The V gene lost 7 bases and the J gene lost 7 bases, with 13 bases spanning the gap. Germline values: CDR1 SQVTM, CDR2 ANQGSEA. The CDR3 region has the DNA TGCAGCGCCCGTGATTTGTCTGGCTACACCTTC. This gives the protein CSARDLSGYTF.

This clonotype was seen many times. This chain uses TRBV20-1 with TRBJ1-1, with D unclear. V gave up 2 bases and J gave up 7 bases, with 8 bases separating them. Germline CDR1 reads DFQATT; CDR2 reads SNEGSKA (reference sequence). The CDR3 has 11 amino acids. CDR3 region: CSARREVEAFF. The CDR3, as DNA: TGCAGTGCTAGAAGAGAGGTTGAAGCTTTCTTT.